This note documents a single T cell receptor (beta chain) sequence. This sample was taken from a study of blood T cell repertoires in COVID-19. Study information: Italy, Spain and the United States were the sources of the convalescent and acute COVID-19 samples. In each case, the material was cDNA or gDNA derived from T cells, B-cell-depleted T cells, or PBMCs.

The V gene lost 4 bases and the J gene lost 5 bases, with 15 bases spanning the gap. CDR1 and CDR2 from the germline V gene are SQVTM and ANQGSEA. This CDR3 is built from 14 residues. Original processing notes: It was from reference gene primer amplification that nucleated cell counts were estimated. Measured with immunoSEQ multiplex PCR; TCRdb has only the in-frame clones, and not every one. Clone size and V and J calls were adopted from that table, with D and trimming inferred from the DNA. The sample records about 88,000 clones, 90% being singletons. The sequenced sample consisted of peripheral blood. The chain has TRBV29-1 and TRBJ2-1; D gene unclear. This receptor was taken from a man in his fifties or sixties with acute or convalescent COVID-19. The CDR3 DNA reads as TGCAGCGTTGCCGTCGGCAAGGAGAACAATGAGCAGTTCTTC. This translates into CSVAVGKENNEQFF.